This TCR beta chain was found in a study of T cell repertoires in cytomegalovirus infection. On the study more broadly: The authors relied on CMV epitopes, both recently identified HLA-C-restricted and well-studied HLA-B-restricted. Regarding the study as a whole: HLA-C-restricted TCR beta clonotypes specific for CMV led the ex vivo response.

The germline V gene has CDR1 WSHSY and CDR2 SAAADI. Trimming shortened V by 7 bases and J by 2 bases, and 2 bases separated the two germline ends. The CDR3 contains 10 residues. This clonotype was counted a few times. Its antigen is unidentified. TCRdb recomputed calls from the reads with MiXCR, one row per CDR3 protein. In the table there are roughly 860,000 distinct CDR3 sequences, approximately 32% of which are singletons. The input for sequencing was cultured CD8+ T cells from PBMCs, taken from culture after CMV antigen stimulation. The receptor's source is a human donor in good health (CMV status not recorded). Some clones in this sample may be carry-over from other donors' samples. The chain links TRBV10-2 to TRBJ2-5; D gene unclear. Written as DNA, the CDR3 is TGCGCCAGCAAGCAAGAGACCCAGTACTTC. Its translation: CASKQETQYF.